The 19 T cell receptor beta chains below were found in one sample sequenced in a study of T cells in Graves' hyperthyroidism and ophthalmopathy. TCR beta CDR3 regions were amplified from RNA. HTBI primers were the set used in a first-round RT-PCR of the TCR CDR3. TCRdb called the multiplex PCR reads again in MiXCR, with one record for every CDR3 protein. The data hold 450,000 to 650,000 distinct CDR3 sequences, with around 20% observed a single time. The sample consisted of blood. These receptors all come from a man between 18 and 29 years old with Graves' hyperthyroidism.

The V gene is TRBV6-1, the J gene TRBJ2-4; no clear D gene. Germline CDR1 MNHNS, CDR2 SASEGT. The CDR3 covers 11 residues. The V end was cut by 5 bases, the J end by 8 bases, with 7 bases between. This CDR3 is CASSQRDIQYF. In DNA, the CDR3 is TGTGCCAGCAGTCAAAGGGACATTCAGTACTTC.

This clonotype has more than one count but fewer than ten. The J gene is TRBJ2-7, the V gene TRBV7-8; D could derive from TRBD1 or TRBD2 (5 bases each). The CDR3 totals 14 residues. Germline lookup yields CDR1 SGHVS and CDR2 FQNEAQ. V dropped 5 bases and J dropped 1 base, with 12 bases sitting between them. CDR3 sequence reads: CASSPGRTSYEQYF. The CDR3, as DNA: TGTGCCAGCAGCCCGGGACGGACTTCCTACGAGCAGTACTTC.

This clonotype appeared many times. The chain joins TRBV28 to TRBJ1-5; D is unresolved. V lost 6 bases and J 6 bases, leaving 15 bases between the germline ends. This CDR3 is built from 14 residues. Germline-derived CDR1 and CDR2 are MDHEN and SYDVKM. CDR3 in DNA: TGTGCCAGCAGCCCCTCAATCTGGGGTCAGCCCCAGCATTTT. Translation gives CASSPSIWGQPQHF.

The rearrangement links TRBV7-9 to TRBJ1-1; D is undetermined. The CDR3 consists of 14 residues. Trimming removed 1 base from V and 1 base from J, with 7 bases in between. Germline assignment: CDR1 SEHNR and CDR2 FQNEAQ (reference sequence). In DNA, the CDR3 is TGTGCCAGCAGCTTAGTTCTCAAGAACACTGAAGCTTTCTTT. Its translation is CASSLVLKNTEAFF.

This clonotype was detected a few times. The genes are TRBV6-6 and TRBJ2-6; D possibly corresponds to TRBD2 (5 bases). Deletions cut 2 bases from V and 1 base from J, with 9 bases between. Germline lookup yields CDR1 MNHNY and CDR2 SVGAGI (reference sequence). CDR3 length: 16 residues. CDR3 region: CASSYDRGSGANVLTF. The CDR3 region has the DNA TGTGCCAGCAGTTACGATCGGGGATCTGGGGCCAACGTCCTGACTTTC.

The J gene is TRBJ2-2, the V gene TRBV3-1, with 8 bases fitting TRBD1. CDR3 size: 17 residues. V shed 0 bases, J shed 4 bases, and the junction held 7 bases outside the gene matches. Germline CDR1 is LGHDT and CDR2 is YNNKEL (reference sequence). This chain's CDR3 is CASSQDRQGASTGELFF. CDR3 DNA: TGTGCCAGCAGCCAAGATCGGCAGGGGGCTAGCACCGGGGAGCTGTTTTTT. The full variable domain, with the rest looked up from reference TRBV3-1 and TRBJ2-2, is DTAVSQTPKYLVTQMGNDKSIKCEQNLGHDTMYWYKQDSKKFLKIMFSYNNKELIINETVPNRFSPKSPDKAHLNLHINSLELGDSAVYFCASSQDRQGASTGELFFGEGSRLTVL.

This clonotype was recorded at least ten times. The chain is built from TRBV12-3 or TRBV12-4 and TRBJ2-7, with 8 bases aligning to TRBD1. V trimming: 4 bases; J trimming: 4 bases; junction bases outside the gene matches: 6. CDR3 length: 14 amino acids. The CDR3 bases are TGTGCCAGCAGTTCCCCGGGACAGGAATACGAGCAGTACTTC. This codes for CASSSPGQEYEQYF.

This clonotype has at least ten counts. This rearrangement joins TRBV2 to TRBJ2-7; possibly TRBD1 for D (6 bases). The V end lost 5 bases, the J end lost 7 bases, and 15 bases lay between the germline ends. The CDR3 has 13 residues. Germline loops: CDR1 SNHLY, CDR2 FYNNEI. CDR3 sequence (DNA): TGTGCCAGCAGTTTCGAACAGGGTGGAGAGCAGTACTTC. This sequence encodes CASSFEQGGEQYF.

The sample holds a few counts of this clonotype. The chain employs TRBV5-1 and TRBJ1-2, with D hard to call. The ends were cut back, 4 bases at V and 3 bases at J, with 19 bases in the middle. Germline V lookup: CDR1 SGHRS, CDR2 YFSETQ. The CDR3 contains 16 residues. CDR3 region: CASSGTGPPTDYGYTF. The CDR3 DNA is TGCGCCAGCAGCGGTACGGGCCCACCAACGGACTATGGCTACACCTTC.

The chain uses TRBV29-1 and TRBJ2-5; D call uncertain. The ends were cut back, 3 bases at V and 5 bases at J, with 10 bases in the middle. Looked up from germline, CDR1 is SQVTM and CDR2 is ANQGSEA. The length of the CDR3 is 12 residues. The CDR3 region has the DNA TGCAGCGTTGAGGGTGTAGGCGAGACCCAGTACTTC. Translation: CSVEGVGETQYF.

The table lists this clonotype with many counts. This chain joins TRBV24-1 and TRBJ2-2; D gene uncertain. There are 14 residues in the CDR3. Germline assignment: CDR1 KGHDR and CDR2 SFDVKD. V was pared by 0 bases and J by 3 bases, with 4 bases between. The CDR3 DNA reads TGTGCCACCAGTGATTTGATGGACACCGGGGAGCTGTTTTTT. Translation gives CATSDLMDTGELFF.

About this clonotype itself: Because it lacks the conserved phenylalanine or tryptophan at the end, this CDR3 is likely a read error. The chain recombines TRBV29-1 with TRBJ1-2; maybe TRBD1 (6 bases). CDR3 size: 12 residues. Germline V gene lookup returns CDR1 SQVTM and CDR2 ANQGSEA. Trimming cost V 4 bases and J 4 bases, with 10 bases left between them. DNA of the CDR3: TGCAGCGTTGTGGACAGCTCCTATGGCTACACCCTC. Amino acids: CSVVDSSYGYTL.

This clonotype has a count of ten or more. This chain joins TRBV5-1 and TRBJ1-2; 8 nucleotides agree with TRBD1. Germline CDR1 and CDR2: SGHRS and YFSETQ. This CDR3 is 16 amino acids long. V was clipped by 4 bases and J by 3 bases; unmatched bases: 11. CDR3 protein: CASSSGKGQVDYGYTF. CDR3 in DNA: TGCGCCAGCAGCAGTGGAAAGGGACAGGTCGACTATGGCTACACCTTC.

This clonotype was counted between two and nine times. V and J are TRBV5-1 and TRBJ2-3; weak D call: TRBD2 (5 bases). V was pared by 5 bases and J by 2 bases, with 15 bases between. This CDR3 spans 15 amino acids. Germline CDR1 is SGHRS and CDR2 is YFSETQ. The CDR3 nucleotides are TGCGCCAGCAGGACTATGGACGGGGACACAGATACGCAGTATTTT. This gives the protein CASRTMDGDTDTQYF.

The rearrangement links TRBV11-2 to TRBJ1-5, with 7 bases fitting TRBD1. Germline V gene lookup returns CDR1 SGHAT and CDR2 FQNNGV. This CDR3 contains 15 residues. The CDR3 is CALAIRGPGYQPQHF. DNA for the CDR3: TGTGCACTAGCAATTAGGGGGCCTGGGTATCAGCCCCAGCATTTT.

This clonotype was counted ten times or more. The rearrangement links TRBV2 to TRBJ2-7, with 13 bases lining up with TRBD2. Germline CDR1 SNHLY, CDR2 FYNNEI. This CDR3 has 15 residues. J lost 7 bases, V lost 6 bases, and 9 bases had no gene match. CDR3 nucleotide sequence: TGTGCCAGCAGGAACCAACCGGGACTAGCGGGAGAGCAGTACTTC. Translation gives CASRNQPGLAGEQYF.

The chain combines TRBV27 with TRBJ1-2; D is perhaps TRBD1 (5 bases). V lost 3 bases and J lost 8, with 10 bases in between. CDR3 length: 12 residues. The germline V gene has CDR1 MNHEY and CDR2 SMNVEV (reference sequence). DNA of the CDR3: TGTGCCAGCAGTTTTCAGGGAGGGGGCTACACCTTC. It translates to CASSFQGGGYTF.

This clonotype was seen only a few times. The rearrangement uses TRBV11-2 and TRBJ1-1; a possible D gene is TRBD1 (5 bases). This CDR3 has 17 amino acids. Germline CDR1 and CDR2: SGHAT and FQNNGV. The V end was cut by 0 bases, the J end by 6 bases, with 20 bases between. The CDR3 DNA is TGTGCCAGCAGCTTAGAAGGTTTGGTGTTGGGGGACTCTGAAGCTTTCTTT. It codes for CASSLEGLVLGDSEAFF.

This clonotype occurred a few times. The gene calls are TRBV5-1 and TRBJ1-1; D unresolved. The CDR3 is 14 residues long. Trimming pared 4 bases from V and 1 base from J, leaving 11 bases between. Germline CDR1 reads SGHRS; CDR2 reads YFSETQ. The CDR3 coding sequence is TGCGCCAGCAGCCCCACCCCCGGGAACACTGAAGCTTTCTTT. Its protein product is CASSPTPGNTEAFF.